This is a list of T cell receptor beta chains from one sample in a study of OX40 agonist ivuxolimab in advanced cancers. The repertoire was sequenced with immunoSEQ multiplex PCR; TCRdb's copy has only in-frame clones and lacks some. The sample includes approximately 70,000 clones, around 87% seen only once; the top ten take about 0.99%. Sample: CD4+ or CD8+ T cells sorted from blood, taken in a trial of the OX40 agonist ivuxolimab. Every receptor here comes from an adult with an advanced solid tumor such as melanoma, head and neck, liver or kidney cancer. Each CDR3 is given with its conserved first and last residue. The D gene is left open where the match is weak.

V gene	D gene	J gene	CDR3 protein	CDR3 DNA
TRBV27	NA	TRBJ1-1	CASSLGRTTGNTEAFF	TGTGCCAGCAGTTTAGGTCGGACCACCGGGAACACTGAAGCTTTCTTT
TRBV11-2	NA	TRBJ2-7	CASSLLGGSAPYEQYF	TGTGCCAGCAGCTTACTGGGGGGATCGGCTCCCTACGAGCAGTACTTC
TRBV6-5	TRBD1	TRBJ1-2	CASSQSDRRHYGYTF	TGTGCCAGCAGCCAATCGGACAGGCGCCACTATGGCTACACCTTC
TRBV6-5	NA	TRBJ1-3	CASSYRASGNTIYF	TGTGCCAGCAGTTATAGAGCCTCTGGAAACACCATATATTTT
TRBV10-1	NA	TRBJ1-3	CASSEFTAPGNTIYF	TGCGCCAGCAGTGAGTTCACAGCCCCAGGAAACACCATATATTTT
TRBV5-1	NA	TRBJ2-6	CASSGGPAQGGFGANVLTF	TGCGCCAGCAGTGGAGGCCCCGCACAGGGGGGGTTTGGGGCCAACGTCCTGACTTTC
TRBV7-9	TRBD2	TRBJ2-1	CASSLAGGNNEQFF	TGTGCCAGCAGCTTAGCGGGAGGGAACAATGAGCAGTTCTTC
TRBV9	TRBD2	TRBJ2-1	CASSVGLAGAESSYNEQFF	TGTGCCAGCAGCGTAGGGCTAGCGGGAGCCGAAAGCTCCTACAATGAGCAGTTCTTC
TRBV6-4	NA	TRBJ2-7	CASSHEAGYEQYF	TGTGCCAGCAGTCACGAGGCTGGCTACGAGCAGTACTTC
TRBV5-4	TRBD1	TRBJ2-4	CASSLVVDRGAKNIQYF	TGTGCCAGCAGCTTGGTCGTCGACAGGGGCGCCAAAAACATTCAGTACTTC
TRBV18	NA	TRBJ2-1	CASSPPGGSWANEQFF	TGTGCCAGCTCACCACCGGGGGGATCTTGGGCCAATGAGCAGTTCTTC
TRBV19	TRBD2	TRBJ2-5	CASSEAGDLQETQYF	TGTGCCAGTAGCGAGGCGGGAGACCTCCAAGAGACCCAGTACTTC
TRBV5-1	NA	TRBJ2-1	CASSLGQGTYNEQFF	TGCGCCAGCAGCTTGGGGCAGGGGACTTACAATGAGCAGTTCTTC
TRBV2	NA	TRBJ2-2	CASSRDTSQTGELFF	TGTGCCAGCAGTCGGGACACAAGTCAAACCGGGGAGCTGTTTTTT
TRBV7-2	TRBD1	TRBJ2-7	CASTRQGAYEQYF	TGTGCCAGCACCCGACAGGGGGCCTACGAGCAGTACTTC
TRBV7-8	TRBD1	TRBJ1-1	CASSSRGTGNTEAFF	TGTGCCAGCAGCTCGCGAGGGACAGGAAACACTGAAGCTTTCTTT
TRBV27	TRBD1	TRBJ1-1	CASSFRDRVSTEAFF	TGTGCCAGCAGTTTCCGTGACAGGGTGAGCACTGAAGCTTTCTTT